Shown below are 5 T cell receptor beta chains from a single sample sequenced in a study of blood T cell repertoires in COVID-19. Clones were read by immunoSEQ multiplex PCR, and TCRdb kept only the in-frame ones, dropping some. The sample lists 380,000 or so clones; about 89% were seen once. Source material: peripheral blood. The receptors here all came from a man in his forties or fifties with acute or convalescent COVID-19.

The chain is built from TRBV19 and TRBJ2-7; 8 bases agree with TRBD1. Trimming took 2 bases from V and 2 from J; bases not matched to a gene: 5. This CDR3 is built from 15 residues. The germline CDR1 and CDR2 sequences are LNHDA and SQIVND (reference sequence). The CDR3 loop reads CASSIIQGVTYEQYF. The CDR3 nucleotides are TGTGCCAGTAGTATAATACAGGGGGTGACCTACGAGCAGTACTTC.

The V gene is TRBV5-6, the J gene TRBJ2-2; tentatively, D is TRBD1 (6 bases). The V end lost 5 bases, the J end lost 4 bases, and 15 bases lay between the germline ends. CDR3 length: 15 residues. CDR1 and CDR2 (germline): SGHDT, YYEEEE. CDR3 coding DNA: TGTGCCAGCAGTCTTACAGGGATTCTCACCGGGGAGCTGTTTTTT. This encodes CASSLTGILTGELFF.

The CDR3: CASNKSPGTQGGGYTF. The CDR3 coding sequence is TGTGCCTCAAATAAATCGCCAGGGACCCAGGGGGGCGGCTACACCTTC. The chain uses TRBV2 and TRBJ1-2; 7 bases agree with TRBD1. The CDR3 runs 16 residues. With 11 bases clipped from V and 8 bases from J, the junction kept 23 bases outside the gene matches. Germline V gives CDR1 SNHLY, CDR2 FYNNEI. Based on the CDR3 plus reference TRBV2 and TRBJ1-2, the full variable domain is EPEVTQTPSHQVTQMGQEVILRCVPISNHLYFYWYRQILGQKVEFLVSFYNNEISEKSEIFDDQFSVERPDGSNFTLKIRSTKLEDSAMYFCASNKSPGTQGGGYTFGSGTRLTVV.

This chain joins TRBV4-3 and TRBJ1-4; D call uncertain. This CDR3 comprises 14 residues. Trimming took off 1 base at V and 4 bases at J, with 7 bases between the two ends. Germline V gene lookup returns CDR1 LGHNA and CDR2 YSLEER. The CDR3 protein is CASSQGYSNEKLFF. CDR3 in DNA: TGCGCCAGCAGCCAAGGGTACAGTAATGAAAAACTGTTTTTT.

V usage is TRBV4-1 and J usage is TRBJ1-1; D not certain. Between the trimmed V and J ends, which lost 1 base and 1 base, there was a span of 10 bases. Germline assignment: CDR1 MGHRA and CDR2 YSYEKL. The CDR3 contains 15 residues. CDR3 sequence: CASSQGIIWNTEAFF. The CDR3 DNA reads TGCGCCAGCAGCCAAGGTATAATTTGGAACACTGAAGCTTTCTTT.